The rows below give T cell receptor beta chains drawn from one sample of a study of blood T cell repertoires in COVID-19. This table comes from immunoSEQ multiplex PCR, and its TCRdb copy is limited to in-frame clones, with some not included. The table lists about 180,000 clones, 86% of them singletons, with around 8.6% in the top ten. The sample consisted of peripheral blood. The receptors were gathered from a man aged 50 or older with active or convalescent COVID-19. The CDR3 runs from the conserved cysteine through the conserved F or W. The D gene is left open where the match is weak. Clone size, where shown, is once, few, many, or a class for clones that have expanded.

. TRBJ2-1 13 TRBV27 few CASSLLTGNEQFF TGTGCCAGCAGTTTATTAACGGGAAATGAGCAGTTCTTC
. TRBJ1-2 13 TRBV4-1 . CASSQEGGLSYTF TGCGCCAGCAGCCAAGAGGGGGGGCTAAGCTACACCTTC
. TRBJ2-2 16 TRBV24-1 once CATSDLSGGSYGELFF TGTGCCACCAGTGATTTGTCGGGGGGCAGTTACGGGGAGCTGTTTTTT
TRBD2 TRBJ2-7 15 TRBV2 . CASSTTGTSLYEQYF TGTGCCAGCTCCACAACCGGGACTAGTTTATACGAGCAGTACTTC
. TRBJ2-1 17 TRBV11-3 . CASSLDGTNVFYNEQFF TGTGCCAGCAGCTTAGATGGGACAAATGTTTTCTACAATGAGCAGTTCTTC
TRBD1 TRBJ2-3 16 TRBV9 . CASSVGGQVRTDTQYF TGTGCCAGCAGCGTAGGAGGACAGGTCCGCACAGATACGCAGTATTTT
. TRBJ1-1 13 TRBV3-1/TRBV3-2 . CASSNGQHTEAFF TGTGCCAGCAGCAACGGACAGCACACTGAAGCTTTCTTT
TRBD2 TRBJ2-3 12 TRBV9 . CASSPSGITQYF TGTGCCAGCAGCCCGAGCGGGATTACGCAGTATTTT
TRBD1 TRBJ1-1 14 TRBV24-1 . CATSQGGRGTEAFF TGTGCCACCAGTCAGGGGGGCCGGGGCACTGAAGCTTTCTTT
TRBD1 TRBJ1-5 17 TRBV9 . CASSVDAGQGAPMPQHF TGTGCCAGCAGCGTAGATGCGGGACAGGGGGCCCCTATGCCCCAGCATTTT
TRBD1 TRBJ1-5 15 TRBV9 few CASSATGTGYQPQHF TGTGCCAGCAGCGCAACTGGGACAGGTTATCAACCCCAGCATTTT
. TRBJ2-5 15 TRBV6-5 once CASSYRGLRQETQYF TGTGCCAGCAGCTATAGGGGCCTAAGACAAGAGACCCAGTACTTC
. TRBJ1-1 10 TRBV29-1 . CSVSVTEAFF TGCAGCGTTTCCGTGACTGAAGCTTTCTTT
. TRBJ1-1 16 TRBV4-3 . CASSQEVGQMNTEAFF TGCGCCAGCAGCCAAGAAGTTGGACAGATGAACACTGAAGCTTTCTTT
. TRBJ1-3 13 TRBV12-3/TRBV12-4 . CASSTGILNTIYF TGTGCCAGCAGTACGGGGATCCTCAACACCATATATTTT
TRBD1 TRBJ2-7 14 TRBV27 few CASSFSGTGGEQYF TGTGCCAGCAGCTTCTCCGGGACAGGGGGCGAGCAGTACTTC
. TRBJ1-3 13 TRBV7-9 . CASSLLPGNTIYF TGTGCCAGCAGCTTACTTCCTGGAAACACCATATATTTT
. TRBJ2-3 14 TRBV5-1 . CASSLEQTGDTQYF TGCGCCAGCAGCTTGGAGCAGACGGGAGATACGCAGTATTTT
TRBD1 TRBJ1-2 14 TRBV6-5 . CASRLGQGMGGYTF TGTGCCAGCAGACTAGGACAGGGTATGGGTGGCTACACCTTC
. TRBJ1-2 15 TRBV10-3 . CAISEPGRVNYGYTF TGTGCCATCAGTGAGCCGGGCAGGGTTAACTATGGCTACACCTTC
. TRBJ1-4 14 TRBV7-9 once CASSLYTGDEKLFF TGTGCCAGCAGCTTATACACGGGAGATGAAAAACTGTTTTTT
TRBD1 TRBJ2-7 15 TRBV6-5 . CASSSRTGTTYEQYF TGTGCCAGCAGTTCCCGGACAGGGACGACCTACGAGCAGTACTTC
TRBD1 TRBJ1-4 15 TRBV27 . CASSSWTGLNEKLFF TGTGCCAGCAGTTCTTGGACAGGGCTGAATGAAAAACTGTTTTTT
. TRBJ1-5 13 TRBV11-1 . CASSSIPNQPQHF TGTGCCAGCAGCTCCATTCCAAATCAGCCCCAGCATTTT
TRBD1 TRBJ2-1 15 TRBV4-1 . CASSHARTGHFEQFF TGCGCCAGCAGCCACGCTCGGACAGGGCATTTTGAGCAGTTCTTC
TRBD1 TRBJ2-7 13 TRBV6-6 . CASSWSRDRGPYF TGTGCCAGCAGTTGGTCCCGGGACAGGGGCCCGTACTTC